This is a list of T cell receptor beta chains from one sample in a study of regulatory T cells in long-lasting Graves disease. TCRdb fed the multiplex PCR reads into MiXCR, producing one record per CDR3 protein. The repertoire holds 310,000 or so distinct CDR3 sequences, with about 19% as singletons. Here the sequenced sample was peripheral blood mononuclear cells (PBMCs), taken when the disease was refractory, from a patient treated with antithyroid drugs. These TCRs come from a female donor with Graves disease. The CDR3 runs from the conserved cysteine through the conserved F or W. A D gene is named only where the DNA matches it firmly. Clone size is shown for a subset of rows, as once, few, many or a class of expanded clone.

D,V,length,J,size,CDR3,DNA
.,TRBV10-3,16,TRBJ1-5,many,CAISEGGGQNNQPQHF,TGTGCCATCAGTGAGGGCGGTGGACAGAACAATCAGCCCCAGCATTTT
TRBD2,TRBV15,19,TRBJ2-5,few,CATSRDRPWTSGSQETQYF,TGTGCCACCAGCAGAGATCGTCCCTGGACTAGCGGGAGCCAAGAGACCCAGTACTTC
TRBD1,TRBV5-1,15,TRBJ2-2,.,CASSYITGVTGELFF,TGCGCCAGCAGCTATATAACAGGGGTCACCGGGGAGCTGTTTTTT
TRBD1,TRBV20-1,14,TRBJ1-1,many,CSARPGTGVTEAFF,TGCAGTGCTAGGCCCGGGACAGGGGTCACTGAAGCTTTCTTT
.,TRBV12-3/TRBV12-4,15,TRBJ2-2,many,CATMDSGRPTGELFF,TGTGCCACCATGGACTCGGGACGCCCAACCGGGGAGCTGTTTTTT
TRBD1,TRBV4-3,17,TRBJ1-5,.,CASSQTPPGQGPQPQHF,TGCGCCAGCAGCCAGACCCCTCCGGGACAGGGCCCTCAGCCCCAGCATTTT
TRBD1,TRBV20-1,18,TRBJ2-6,few,CSAYPSKQGEFGANVLTF,TGCAGTGCTTACCCTTCAAAGCAGGGGGAGTTTGGGGCCAACGTCCTGACTTTC
.,TRBV27,12,TRBJ1-1,many,CASRGVGTEAFF,TGTGCCAGCAGGGGGGTAGGCACTGAAGCTTTCTTT
TRBD2,TRBV11-2,17,TRBJ2-5,many,CASSLFENSGGQETQYF,TGTGCCAGCAGCTTATTCGAGAATAGCGGGGGACAAGAGACCCAGTACTTC
TRBD1,TRBV12-3/TRBV12-4,15,TRBJ1-2,.,CASRSPGQGGYGYTF,TGTGCCAGCAGGTCGCCGGGACAGGGTGGATATGGCTACACCTTC
TRBD1,TRBV27,16,TRBJ2-1,.,CASKRQGGSSYNEQFF,TGTGCCAGCAAGAGACAGGGTGGAAGCTCCTACAATGAGCAGTTCTTC
TRBD1,TRBV5-6,14,TRBJ2-7,few,CASSLRQGFGEQYF,TGTGCCAGCAGCTTGCGACAGGGGTTCGGCGAGCAGTACTTC
.,TRBV4-3,14,TRBJ1-2,.,CASSPYQDSYGYTF,TGCGCCAGCAGCCCTTACCAGGACAGCTATGGCTACACCTTC
.,TRBV12-3/TRBV12-4,13,TRBJ2-5,many,CASSLGAGETQYF,TGTGCCAGCAGTCTCGGGGCAGGGGAGACCCAGTACTTC
.,TRBV15,17,TRBJ2-4,many,CATSREPLAVAKNIQYF,TGTGCCACCAGCAGAGAACCCCTGGCAGTAGCCAAAAACATTCAGTACTTC
.,TRBV6-1,14,TRBJ2-1,many,CATSSGGLADEQFF,TGTGCCACCTCTTCTGGAGGACTGGCAGATGAGCAGTTCTTC
.,TRBV20-1,12,TRBJ1-1,few,CSVSDGNTEAFF,TGCAGTGTTTCGGACGGGAACACTGAAGCTTTCTTT
TRBD1,TRBV7-9,15,TRBJ2-7,.,CASSRSGQGPYEQYF,TGTGCCAGCAGCCGAAGTGGACAGGGGCCCTACGAGCAGTACTTC
.,TRBV20-1,14,TRBJ2-7,.,CSATRPSRDYEQYF,TGCAGTGCGACACGACCTAGCCGGGACTACGAGCAGTACTTC
.,TRBV6-5,18,TRBJ2-5,many,CASSYSHRQGRGQETQYF,TGTGCCAGCAGTTACTCGCACCGACAAGGAAGAGGGCAAGAGACCCAGTACTTC
.,TRBV9,15,TRBJ2-2,many,CASSLEGYPTGELFF,TGTGCCAGCAGCTTAGAGGGGTATCCCACCGGGGAGCTGTTTTTT
.,TRBV10-2,14,TRBJ1-1,.,CASSEWSPNTEAFF,TGCGCCAGCAGTGAGTGGTCACCGAACACTGAAGCTTTCTTT
.,TRBV29-1,13,TRBJ1-1,few,CSVSWRGGTEAFF,TGCAGCGTTTCATGGCGGGGAGGGACTGAAGCTTTCTTT
.,TRBV7-2,14,TRBJ1-3,.,CASSLLNRGNTIYF,TGTGCCAGCAGCCTATTAAATCGCGGAAACACCATATATTTT
.,TRBV18,15,TRBJ1-1,.,CASSPTGARTTEAFF,TGTGCCAGCTCACCTACAGGAGCCAGAACCACTGAAGCTTTCTTT
.,TRBV29-1,13,TRBJ1-5,many,CSVAGQLNQPQHF,TGCAGCGTTGCCGGACAGCTCAATCAGCCCCAGCATTTT
TRBD1,TRBV28,16,TRBJ2-7,few,CASSLPDRELSYEQYF,TGTGCCAGCAGTTTACCCGACAGGGAACTCTCCTACGAGCAGTACTTC
TRBD1,TRBV6-5,16,TRBJ1-2,few,CASSSPGQGGSYGYTF,TGTGCCAGCAGTTCTCCGGGACAGGGTGGAAGCTATGGCTACACCTTC
TRBD1,TRBV28,15,TRBJ1-6,many,CASSVPGQLNSPLHF,TGTGCCAGCAGCGTTCCGGGACAGCTAAATTCACCCCTCCACTTT
.,TRBV5-1,14,TRBJ2-3,.,CASSSYRAEDTQYF,TGCGCCAGCAGCTCCTACAGGGCAGAAGATACGCAGTATTTT
TRBD1,TRBV6-5,16,TRBJ2-7,many,CASSYSLGQLSYEQYF,TGTGCCAGCAGTTACTCCCTGGGACAGCTCTCCTACGAGCAGTACTTC
.,TRBV6-1,19,TRBJ2-5,few,CASSRGAFQGKRGQETQYF,TGTGCCAGCAGTCGGGGGGCCTTCCAGGGGAAAAGAGGACAAGAGACCCAGTACTTC
.,TRBV7-3,14,TRBJ2-2,.,CASSTGSYTGELFF,TGTGCCAGCAGCACGGGGTCCTACACCGGGGAGCTGTTTTTT
TRBD2,TRBV5-1,15,TRBJ2-7,few,CASSLAREQPYEQYF,TGCGCCAGCAGCTTGGCGCGGGAGCAGCCCTACGAGCAGTACTTC
TRBD1,TRBV6-1,17,TRBJ1-5,many,CASKLGRGQAPNQPQHF,TGTGCCAGCAAGTTAGGCCGCGGACAGGCCCCCAATCAGCCCCAGCATTTT
TRBD1,TRBV5-1,17,TRBJ1-2,once,CASSLRPAQGANYGYTF,TGCGCCAGCAGCTTGCGCCCCGCACAGGGGGCAAACTATGGCTACACCTTC
.,TRBV11-2,14,TRBJ2-7,many,CASSLAAVLPEQYF,TGTGCCAGCAGCTTAGCTGCGGTCCTCCCCGAGCAGTACTTC
TRBD1,TRBV6-1,14,TRBJ1-4,.,CASTLTGGGEKLFF,TGTGCCAGCACCCTGACAGGGGGCGGTGAAAAACTGTTTTTT
TRBD2,TRBV2,16,TRBJ2-7,many,CASSDITSGTAYEQYF,TGTGCCAGCAGTGACATAACTAGCGGGACTGCCTACGAGCAGTACTTC
TRBD1,TRBV6-1,14,TRBJ1-2,many,CASSVQGGPYGYTF,TGTGCCAGCAGTGTTCAGGGGGGACCTTATGGCTACACCTTC
.,TRBV7-3,14,TRBJ2-7,many,CASSLERGSHEQYF,TGTGCCAGCAGCTTAGAACGAGGGTCCCACGAGCAGTACTTC
TRBD2,TRBV20-1,14,TRBJ2-5,few,CSARGLAGFETQYF,TGCAGTGCTAGAGGGCTAGCGGGATTCGAGACCCAGTACTTC
.,TRBV7-2,14,TRBJ2-3,.,CASKSGHQTDTQYF,TGTGCCAGCAAAAGCGGGCATCAAACAGATACGCAGTATTTT
.,TRBV11-2,11,TRBJ1-2,many,CASRNMEGYTF,TGTGCCAGCAGAAACATGGAAGGCTACACCTTC
TRBD2,TRBV27,16,TRBJ2-7,many,CASKAGGAGGPFGQYF,TGTGCCAGCAAGGCGGGAGGGGCAGGGGGACCCTTCGGGCAGTACTTC
.,TRBV7-2,15,TRBJ1-5,few,CASSTQGSNNQPQHF,TGTGCCAGCAGCACCCAGGGGAGCAACAATCAGCCCCAGCATTTT
.,TRBV12-3/TRBV12-4,12,TRBJ1-1,many,CASRAGYTEAFF,TGTGCCAGCAGGGCAGGGTACACTGAAGCTTTCTTT
TRBD1,TRBV4-1,16,TRBJ2-5,.,CASSPIPGQGRETQYF,TGCGCCAGCAGCCCGATTCCGGGACAGGGGAGGGAGACCCAGTACTTC
.,TRBV7-8,15,TRBJ2-2,many,CASSLAVSHTGELFF,TGTGCCAGCAGCTTAGCGGTCTCCCACACCGGGGAGCTGTTTTTT
TRBD1,TRBV2,13,TRBJ2-2,many,CAGGQGNTGELFF,TGTGCCGGGGGACAGGGCAACACCGGGGAGCTGTTTTTT
.,TRBV4-1,13,TRBJ1-2,.,CASSPPAEYGYTF,TGCGCCAGCAGCCCCCCCGCTGAATATGGCTACACCTTC
TRBD1,TRBV2,12,TRBJ2-7,.,CARSGGAYEQYF,TGTGCCAGATCAGGGGGCGCCTACGAGCAGTACTTC
.,TRBV24-1,14,TRBJ1-1,.,CATPEGESGTEAFF,TGTGCCACCCCCGAGGGGGAATCGGGCACTGAAGCTTTCTTT